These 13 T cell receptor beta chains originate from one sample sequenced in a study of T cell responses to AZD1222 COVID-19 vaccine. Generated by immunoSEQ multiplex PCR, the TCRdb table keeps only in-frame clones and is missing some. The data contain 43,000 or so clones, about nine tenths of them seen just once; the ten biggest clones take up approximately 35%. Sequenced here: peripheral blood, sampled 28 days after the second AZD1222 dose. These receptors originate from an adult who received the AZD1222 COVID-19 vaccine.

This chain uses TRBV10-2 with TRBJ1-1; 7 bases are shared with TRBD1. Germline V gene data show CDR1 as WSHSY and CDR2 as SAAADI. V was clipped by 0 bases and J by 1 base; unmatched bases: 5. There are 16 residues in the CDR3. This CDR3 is CASSESRQGGNTEAFF. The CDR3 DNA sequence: TGCGCCAGCAGTGAGTCCCGACAGGGAGGGAACACTGAAGCTTTCTTT.

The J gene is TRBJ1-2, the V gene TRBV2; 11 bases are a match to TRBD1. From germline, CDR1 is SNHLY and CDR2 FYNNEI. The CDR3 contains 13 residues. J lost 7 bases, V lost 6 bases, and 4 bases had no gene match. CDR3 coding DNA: TGTGCCAGCAGGGACAGGGGGCTCGGTGGCTACACCTTC. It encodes CASRDRGLGGYTF.

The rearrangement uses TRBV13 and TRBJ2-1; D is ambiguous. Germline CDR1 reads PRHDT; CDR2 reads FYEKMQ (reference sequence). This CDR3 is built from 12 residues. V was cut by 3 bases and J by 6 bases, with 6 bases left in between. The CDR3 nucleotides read TGTGCCAGCAGCTTGGAGTCCAATGAGCAGTTCTTC. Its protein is CASSLESNEQFF.

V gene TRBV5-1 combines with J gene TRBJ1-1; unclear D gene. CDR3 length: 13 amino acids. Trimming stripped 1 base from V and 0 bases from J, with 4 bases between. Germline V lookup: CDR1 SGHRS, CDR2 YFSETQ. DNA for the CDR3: TGCGCCAGCAGCTTGAGGGTGAACACTGAAGCTTTCTTT. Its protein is CASSLRVNTEAFF. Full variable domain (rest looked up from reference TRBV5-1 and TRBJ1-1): KAGVTQTPRYLIKTRGQQVTLSCSPISGHRSVSWYQQTPGQGLQFLFEYFSETQRNKGNFPGRFSGRQFSNSRSEMNVSTLELGDSALYLCASSLRVNTEAFFGQGTRLTVV.

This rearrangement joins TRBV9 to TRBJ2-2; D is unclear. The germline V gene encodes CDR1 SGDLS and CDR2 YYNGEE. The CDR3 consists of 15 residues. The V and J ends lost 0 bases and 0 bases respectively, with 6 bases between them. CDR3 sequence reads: CASSVAAANTGELFF. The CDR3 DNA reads TGTGCCAGCAGCGTAGCAGCTGCGAACACCGGGGAGCTGTTTTTT. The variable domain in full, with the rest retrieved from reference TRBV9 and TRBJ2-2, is DSGVTQTPKHLITATGQRVTLRCSPRSGDLSVYWYQQSLDQGLQFLIQYYNGEERAKGNILERFSAQQFPDLHSELNLSSLELGDSALYFCASSVAAANTGELFFGEGSRLTVL.

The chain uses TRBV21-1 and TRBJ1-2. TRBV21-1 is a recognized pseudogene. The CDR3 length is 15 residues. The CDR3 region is CASSRLRAGSGGYTF. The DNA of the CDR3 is TGTGCCAGCAGCAGGTTAAGGGCAGGCTCAGGCGGCTACACCTTC.

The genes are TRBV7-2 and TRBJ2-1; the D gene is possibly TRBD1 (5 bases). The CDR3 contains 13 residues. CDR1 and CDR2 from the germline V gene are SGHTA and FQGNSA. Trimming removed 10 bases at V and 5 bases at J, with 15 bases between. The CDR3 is CATRDWENNEQFF. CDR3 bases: TGTGCCACCAGGGATTGGGAAAACAATGAGCAGTTCTTC. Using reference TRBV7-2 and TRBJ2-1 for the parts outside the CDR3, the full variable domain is GAGVSQSPSNKVTEKGKDVELRCDPISGHTALYWYRQSLGQGLEFLIYFQGNSAPDKSGLPSDRFSAERTGGSVSTLTIQRTQQEDSAVYLCATRDWENNEQFFGPGTRLTVL.

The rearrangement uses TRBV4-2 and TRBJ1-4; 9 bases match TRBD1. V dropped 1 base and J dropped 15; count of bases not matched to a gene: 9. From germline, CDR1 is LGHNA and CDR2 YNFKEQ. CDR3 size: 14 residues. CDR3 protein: CASSQVAGTGLLFF. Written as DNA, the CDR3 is TGTGCCAGCAGCCAAGTGGCCGGGACAGGGCTCTTGTTTTTT.

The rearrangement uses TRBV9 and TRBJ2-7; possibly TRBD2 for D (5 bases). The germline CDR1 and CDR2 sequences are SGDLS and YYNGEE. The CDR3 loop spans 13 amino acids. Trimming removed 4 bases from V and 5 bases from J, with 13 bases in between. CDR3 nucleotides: TGTGCCAGCAGCAGAGGGCCCGCGGACGAGCAGTACTTC. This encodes CASSRGPADEQYF.

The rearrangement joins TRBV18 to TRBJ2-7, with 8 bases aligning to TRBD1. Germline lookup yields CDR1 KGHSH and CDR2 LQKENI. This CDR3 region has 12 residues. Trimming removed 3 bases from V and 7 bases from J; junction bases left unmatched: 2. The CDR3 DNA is TGTGCCAGCTCACCGACAGGGGAAGAGCAGTACTTC. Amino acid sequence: CASSPTGEEQYF.

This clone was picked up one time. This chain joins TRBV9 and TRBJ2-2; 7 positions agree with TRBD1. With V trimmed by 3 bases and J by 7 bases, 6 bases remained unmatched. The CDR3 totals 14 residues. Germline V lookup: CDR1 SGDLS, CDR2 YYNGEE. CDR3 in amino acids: CASSAATGDGELFF. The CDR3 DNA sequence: TGTGCCAGCAGCGCCGCAACAGGGGACGGGGAGCTGTTTTTT. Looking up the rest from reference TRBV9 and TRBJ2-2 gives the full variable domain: DSGVTQTPKHLITATGQRVTLRCSPRSGDLSVYWYQQSLDQGLQFLIQYYNGEERAKGNILERFSAQQFPDLHSELNLSSLELGDSALYFCASSAATGDGELFFGEGSRLTVL.

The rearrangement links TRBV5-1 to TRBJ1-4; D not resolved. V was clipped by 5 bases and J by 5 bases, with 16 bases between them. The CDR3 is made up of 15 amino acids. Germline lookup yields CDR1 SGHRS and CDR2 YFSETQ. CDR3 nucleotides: TGCGCCAGCAGTCCTGATCCGGGCCTCAATGAAAAACTGTTTTTT. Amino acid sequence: CASSPDPGLNEKLFF.

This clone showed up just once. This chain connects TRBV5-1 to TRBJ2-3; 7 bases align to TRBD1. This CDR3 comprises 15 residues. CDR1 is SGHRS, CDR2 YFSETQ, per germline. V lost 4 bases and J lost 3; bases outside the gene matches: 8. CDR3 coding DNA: TGCGCCAGCAGCCTCAACACAGGGGCAACAGATACGCAGTATTTT. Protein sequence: CASSLNTGATDTQYF.